This TCR beta chain was documented in a study of T cells in Graves' hyperthyroidism and ophthalmopathy. Study-wide results and limits: Expanded thyroid clonotypes (above 0.001) were mostly also found in blood. The model identified upcoming ophthalmopathy a median approximately six months ahead of onset.

Of note for this clonotype: What it binds is not known.

Clinical symptoms, serum thyroxine, TRAb, thyroid ultrasound and orbital computed tomography informed diagnoses. From RNA transcripts, TCR beta CDR3 regions were amplified. The HTBI primer set was used in a first-round RT-PCR of the TCR CDR3. TCRdb ran MiXCR on the multiplex PCR reads and lists one entry per CDR3 protein. The sample lists 490,000 or so distinct CDR3 sequences, approximately 48% occurring once. The sequencing input was peripheral blood or thyroid tissue (not recorded which). The clonotype originates from an adult woman with Graves' disease, either hyperthyroidism or ophthalmopathy (not recorded which).

The CDR3 reads CASSEWRDGYTF. The CDR3 DNA reads as TGTGCCAGCAGTGAATGGAGGGATGGCTACACCTTC. V gene TRBV2 combines with J gene TRBJ1-2; D not resolved. In germline, CDR1 is SNHLY, CDR2 FYNNEI. The CDR3 sequence is 12 residues long. V lost 2 bases to trimming and J lost 6 bases, with 7 bases between them.